This TCR beta chain was profiled in a study of blood T cell repertoires in COVID-19. Individuals drawn from about two dozen US areas were about 18 to 100 years old. Germline CDR1 and CDR2: MNHNS and SASEGT. This CDR3 contains 16 residues. Germline trimming cut 4 bases from V and 3 bases from J; bases unmatched to any gene: 6. Here immunoSEQ multiplex PCR was the method, and the copy in TCRdb shows in-frame clones only, minus some. The table lists over 250,000 clones, about 87% of them singletons. Sequencing was carried out using PBMCs or T cells enriched from blood (not recorded which). The source of this sequence is a woman in her forties or fifties who had recovered from COVID-19. This rearrangement joins TRBV6-1 to TRBJ2-7; TRBD2 matches 13 bases. CDR3 nucleotides: TGTGCCAGCAGTGCATGGACTAGCGGGAGTGGCTACGAGCAGTACTTC. Protein product: CASSAWTSGSGYEQYF.